The clone carrying this TCR beta chain was counted many times. This sample stems from a study of neurological immune-mediated disorders. The cDNA was produced through 5'RACE with 10-nucleotide random UMIs. TCRdb redid the calling of the 5' RACE reads with MiXCR, one entry per CDR3 protein. This sample carries about 31,000 distinct CDR3 sequences, roughly 3.7% of them seen once, and the ten largest clones take 25%. Sequencing was carried out using CD4+ T cells from blood. The clonotype originates from a woman aged 40 to 49 in good health.

The DNA for the CDR3 is TGCGCCAGCTACGATATTTACAATGAGCAGTTCTTC. This codes for CASYDIYNEQFF. This sequence joins TRBV5-1 and TRBJ2-1; D remains ambiguous. Trimming took off 7 bases at V and 4 bases at J, with 9 bases between the two ends. This CDR3 has 12 amino acids. The germline V gene has CDR1 SGHRS and CDR2 YFSETQ.